Described below is a single T cell receptor beta chain sequence and its context. The authors amplified TCR beta CDR3 regions, and they did so from RNA transcripts for repertoire sequencing. Second-round multiplex PCR followed a first-round RT-PCR using HTBI primers. Using its own MiXCR run on the multiplex PCR reads, TCRdb lists one record per CDR3 protein. The table records about 550,000 distinct CDR3 sequences, under 45% of them present only once. This sample stems from a study of Graves' ophthalmopathy and Graves' hyperthyroidism. Overall study context: Hyperthyroidism was classified as stable if no ophthalmopathy occurred within 18 months of follow-up.

The CDR3 has 15 residues. Germline values: CDR1 MNHNS, CDR2 SASEGT. V was trimmed by 5 bases and J by 2 bases, leaving 13 bases between them. The material sequenced was peripheral blood or thyroid tissue (not recorded which). This sequence joins TRBV6-1 and TRBJ1-5, with D unresolved. The TCR sequence derives from an adult man with Graves' hyperthyroidism. In DNA form, the CDR3 reads TGTGCCAGCAGTCCGCTCTTGGGTGGCAATCAGCCCCAGCATTTT. The encoded protein is CASSPLLGGNQPQHF.